This TCR beta chain was identified during a study of cytomegalovirus exposure and HLA in healthy donors. Study at large: Ancestry clustering placed about 80% of 300 to 400 genotyped donors in the Caucasian-associated cluster. Study-wide findings and caveats: The authors later found HLA-associated TCR beta chains more clonally expanded than equally common others.

Both 60 Vbeta primers and 13 Jbeta primers went into the PCR. Sequencing was performed with immunoSEQ multiplex PCR; in TCRdb, only in-frame clones are kept and a portion is missing. The profile covers some 180,000 clones, with around 80% appearing a single time and about 4.4% taken by the ten largest. Concerning this clone: The antigen is unknown.

This CDR3 has 13 residues. With V trimmed by 8 bases and J by 5 bases, 6 bases remained unmatched. The germline V gene has CDR1 KGHSY and CDR2 FQNENV. This receptor was taken from a woman aged 25 to 45 in good health and CMV-seropositive. The J gene is TRBJ1-5, the V gene TRBV16; 7 nucleotides align to TRBD1. The sequencing input was PBMCs. The chain's CDR3 is CASGLDRDQPQHF. The CDR3 DNA sequence: TGTGCCAGCGGACTTGACAGGGATCAGCCCCAGCATTTT.